The text below deals with one T cell receptor (beta chain). These data belong to a study of shared clonotypes between healthy human individuals. Several immunoSEQ 96-well plates shared each subset's DNA, each plate a replicate. Here immunoSEQ multiplex PCR was the method, and the copy in TCRdb shows in-frame clones only, minus some. The sample contains about 580,000 clones, 95% to 98% of which appear only once. Terminally differentiated effector memory CD45RA+ cells were left out of the naive CD8 fraction, which was CD45RO-negative and positively selected for CCR7. Sample: naive CD8+ T cells sorted from blood. The TCR comes from a man aged 25 to 40 in good health.

CDR3 loop: CASSLGDGSSYNEQFF. CDR3 DNA: TGTGCCAGCAGCTTAGGAGACGGGAGTTCCTACAATGAGCAGTTCTTC. The chain combines TRBV7-9 with TRBJ2-1, with a possible D match to TRBD2 (6 bases). The CDR3 sequence is 16 residues long. V lost 1 base and J lost 1, with 11 bases in between. The V gene's germline CDR1 is SEHNR and CDR2 FQNEAQ (reference sequence).